The 27 T cell receptor beta chains listed next were all sequenced from one sample in a study of OX40 agonist ivuxolimab in advanced cancers. Only in-frame clones appear in the TCRdb table, and some are missing; sequencing was by immunoSEQ multiplex PCR. In the table there are tens of thousands of clones, around 80% of which are singletons. The specimen was CD4+ or CD8+ T cells sorted from blood, collected in a trial of the OX40 agonist ivuxolimab. These receptors were collected from an adult with an advanced solid tumor such as melanoma, head and neck, liver or kidney cancer.

The V gene is TRBV5-5, the J gene TRBJ2-5; D not certain. The CDR3 runs to 13 residues. The V gene's germline CDR1 is SGHKS and CDR2 YYEKEE (reference sequence). The V end was cut by 0 bases, the J end by 5 bases, with 8 bases between. CDR3 sequence: CASSLEVVETQYF. DNA for the CDR3: TGTGCCAGCAGCTTGGAGGTAGTGGAGACCCAGTACTTC.

This sequence joins TRBV20-1 and TRBJ2-5, with D hard to call. From germline, CDR1 is DFQATT and CDR2 SNEGSKA (reference sequence). The CDR3 sequence is 11 residues long. The CDR3 sequence is CSTHNQETQYF. The CDR3 DNA reads as TGCAGCACACACAACCAAGAGACCCAGTACTTC.

The V gene is TRBV6-4, the J gene TRBJ1-1, with unresolved D. Per germline, CDR1 MRHNA and CDR2 SNTAGT. Trimming removed 2 bases from V and 4 bases from J, with 14 bases in between. The CDR3 runs 15 residues. CDR3 residues: CASSDRAESPTEAFF. Written as DNA, the CDR3 is TGTGCCAGCAGTGACCGTGCGGAGTCCCCCACTGAAGCTTTCTTT.

This clone was found once. In DNA, the CDR3 is TGTGCCAGCAGCCAAGTGTGGCAGGGGGCCTACGAGCAGTACTTC. This sequence encodes CASSQVWQGAYEQYF. The V and J genes are TRBV4-2 and TRBJ2-7, with TRBD1 matching over 7 bases. Germline loops: CDR1 LGHNA, CDR2 YNFKEQ. The junction had 5 bases not matched to a gene; V was cut back by 1 base and J by 2 bases. The CDR3 is 15 amino acids.

The V and J genes are TRBV5-1 and TRBJ2-5; TRBD2 matches 8 bases. The CDR3 covers 15 residues. Germline V gene data show CDR1 as SGHRS and CDR2 as YFSETQ. The trim removed 0 bases at V and 5 bases at J, leaving 6 bases unmatched. For the CDR3, the DNA is TGCGCCAGCAGCTTGGCCGGGACTAGTGGCGAGACCCAGTACTTC. Translation: CASSLAGTSGETQYF.

The chain has TRBV27 and TRBJ1-5; 7 bases fit TRBD1. The germline CDR1 and CDR2 sequences are MNHEY and SMNVEV (reference sequence). This CDR3 region has 15 residues. V gave up 7 bases and J gave up 0 bases; unmatched junction bases: 6. Here the CDR3 reads CASNPDRNSNQPQHF. The CDR3 region has the DNA TGTGCCAGCAACCCGGACAGGAATAGCAATCAGCCCCAGCATTTT.

The V call is TRBV28, the J call TRBJ1-2; weak D call: TRBD1 (5 bases). Trimming removed 4 bases from V and 8 bases from J, with 17 bases in between. In germline, CDR1 is MDHEN, CDR2 SYDVKM. The CDR3 extends over 14 amino acids. Written as DNA, the CDR3 is TGTGCCAGCAGTTCCCCGGGACTTATTAGGGGCTACACCTTC. Translating it yields CASSSPGLIRGYTF.

This chain uses TRBV5-6 with TRBJ1-1; the D is unclear. CDR1 is SGHDT and CDR2 is YYEEEE in the germline V gene. CDR3 size: 13 residues. Trimming cost V 2 bases and J 1 base, with 6 bases left between them. The CDR3 nucleotides are TGTGCCAGCAGCTTTGACACGAACACTGAAGCTTTCTTT. This translates into CASSFDTNTEAFF.

The chain combines TRBV10-3 with TRBJ2-3, with a weak D call TRBD1 (6 bases). From germline, CDR1 is ENHRY and CDR2 SYGVKD. Trimming removed 3 bases at V and 2 bases at J, with 9 bases between. This CDR3 has 14 residues. The CDR3 sequence is CAISDRGYTDTQYF. The CDR3 bases are TGTGCCATCAGTGACAGGGGTTACACAGATACGCAGTATTTT.

J is TRBJ2-5 and V is TRBV7-2, with 9 bases identical to TRBD1. Germline V gene sequence: CDR1 SGHTA, CDR2 FQGNSA. This CDR3 has 15 residues. After removal of 6 bases from V and 5 bases from J, the junction contained 10 bases not matched to a gene. As DNA, the CDR3 is TGTGCCAGCAGTTATATGGGACAGGGAGAGGAGACCCAGTACTTC. Residues: CASSYMGQGEETQYF.

This clone was seen just once. This chain joins TRBV14 and TRBJ1-2; TRBD1 matches at 7 bases. Germline CDR1 and CDR2: SGHDN and FVKESK. V lost 4 bases and J lost 7; bases outside the gene matches: 6. This CDR3 spans 13 amino acids. The CDR3 nucleotides read TGTGCCAGCAGCCTTGACAGGGTGGTTGGCTACACCTTC. Its translation: CASSLDRVVGYTF.

This chain links TRBV5-6 with TRBJ1-6; 8 bases agree with TRBD1. Germline loops: CDR1 SGHDT, CDR2 YYEEEE. Losses at the gene ends were 3 bases for V and 11 bases for J; bases not matched to a gene: 7. CDR3 length: 14 amino acids. The CDR3 bases are TGTGCCAGCAGCTCGGGACAGGAGAGGACACCCCTCCACTTT. Its protein product is CASSSGQERTPLHF.

The chain uses TRBV5-6 and TRBJ2-3; TRBD1 aligns across 7 bases. Germline CDR1 and CDR2: SGHDT and YYEEEE. This CDR3 spans 14 amino acids. With 2 bases clipped from V and 5 bases from J, the junction kept 5 bases outside the gene matches. CDR3 sequence: CASSFGTVRDTQYF. CDR3 sequence (DNA): TGTGCCAGCAGCTTCGGGACAGTCAGAGATACGCAGTATTTT.

The chain employs TRBV19 and TRBJ1-2; D call uncertain. This CDR3 spans 15 amino acids. With 5 bases removed from V and 8 bases from J, the gap between germline ends came to 21 bases. The germline CDR1 and CDR2 sequences are LNHDA and SQIVND (reference sequence). CDR3: CASSYRQEARGGYTF. CDR3 DNA sequence: TGTGCCAGTAGTTATCGCCAGGAGGCCCGCGGGGGCTACACCTTC.

This chain uses TRBV27 with TRBJ2-1, with 9 bases aligning to TRBD2. V was clipped by 5 bases and J by 0 bases; unmatched bases: 8. Germline-derived CDR1 and CDR2 are MNHEY and SMNVEV (reference sequence). The CDR3 has 17 amino acids. The CDR3 here is CASSKAGGFSSYNEQFF. The CDR3 DNA sequence: TGTGCCAGCAGTAAGGCGGGAGGGTTTAGCTCCTACAATGAGCAGTTCTTC.

As to this clone: The same CDR3 can be traced to other DNA sequences in this sample. CDR3 coding DNA: TGTGCCAGCAGCCGACAGGGCCTTAGCAATGAGCAGTTCTTC. Translation gives CASSRQGLSNEQFF. The chain is built from TRBV7-2 and TRBJ2-1; 7 positions match TRBD1. With 5 bases clipped from V and 6 bases from J, the junction kept 7 bases outside the gene matches. Germline V gene sequence: CDR1 SGHTA, CDR2 FQGNSA. The CDR3 length is 14 residues.

The V call is TRBV2, the J call TRBJ1-1; no clear D gene. Trimming pared 4 bases from V and 8 bases from J, leaving 14 bases between. CDR3 length equals 13 residues. Germline CDR1 SNHLY, CDR2 FYNNEI. CDR3 nucleotides: TGTGCCAGCAGTGTTTCCCCGGGTATGGAAGCTTTCTTT. Protein sequence: CASSVSPGMEAFF.

CDR3 amino acids: CASSMSGRGTDTQYF. The CDR3 DNA reads as TGTGCCAGCAGCATGAGCGGGAGAGGCACAGATACGCAGTATTTT. The chain joins TRBV6-6 to TRBJ2-3; TRBD2 agrees at 8 bases. The V segment lost 6 bases and the J segment 1 base; nucleotides outside the gene matches: 6. Germline CDR1 reads MNHNY; CDR2 reads SVGAGI (reference sequence). This CDR3 has 15 residues.

This sequence joins TRBV7-7 and TRBJ2-1, with no clear D. Per germline, CDR1 SSHAT and CDR2 FNYEAQ (reference sequence). Trimming took 4 bases from V and 9 from J, leaving 13 bases between them. The CDR3 length is 13 residues. CDR3 residues: CASSSAWDREQFF. The CDR3, as DNA: TGTGCCAGCAGCTCAGCATGGGATCGTGAGCAGTTCTTC.

The chain has TRBV7-8 and TRBJ1-1; the D is unclear. V dropped 0 bases and J dropped 5 bases, with 7 bases sitting between them. The CDR3 is 13 amino acids. Germline V gene sequence: CDR1 SGHVS, CDR2 FQNEAQ. CDR3 coding DNA: TGTGCCAGCAGCTTAGCATCGGGAACTGAAGCTTTCTTT. Amino acid sequence: CASSLASGTEAFF.

The chain links TRBV2 to TRBJ2-5; weak D call: TRBD2 (6 bases). CDR1 SNHLY and CDR2 FYNNEI come from the germline V gene. Trimming took off 3 bases at V and 7 bases at J, with 6 bases between the two ends. The CDR3 covers 11 residues. The CDR3 region has the DNA TGTGCCAGCAGTGAGGGGGGGACCCAGTACTTC. Amino acids: CASSEGGTQYF.

The chain recombines TRBV4-3 with TRBJ2-2; 9 nucleotides agree with TRBD2. The CDR3 runs to 17 residues. V dropped 1 base and J dropped 3; count of bases not matched to a gene: 6. In germline, CDR1 is LGHNA, CDR2 YSLEER. CDR3 amino acids: CASSQGASGAYTGELFF. CDR3 DNA sequence: TGCGCCAGCAGCCAAGGGGCTAGCGGGGCCTACACCGGGGAGCTGTTTTTT.

The chain recombines TRBV14 with TRBJ2-1; no definite D call. The CDR3 is made up of 15 amino acids. The germline gives CDR1 SGHDN, CDR2 FVKESK. Trimming removed 4 bases at V and 0 bases at J, with 10 bases between. CDR3 nucleotides: TGTGCCAGCAGCCCGGTATTTAGCTCCTACAATGAGCAGTTCTTC. Translating gives CASSPVFSSYNEQFF.

The chain recombines TRBV28 with TRBJ1-5; TRBD1 matches 9 bases. V was pared by 4 bases and J by 7 bases, with 8 bases of the junction left unmatched. In germline, CDR1 is MDHEN, CDR2 SYDVKM. There are 15 residues in the CDR3. This CDR3 reads CASSSQGQGRQPQHF. As DNA, the CDR3 is TGTGCCAGCAGTTCGCAGGGACAGGGAAGACAGCCCCAGCATTTT.

This clone was detected a few times. The chain combines TRBV18 with TRBJ2-1, with TRBD2 matching over 12 bases. V lost 8 bases to trimming and J lost 8 bases; unmatched junction nucleotides: 4. Germline CDR1 is KGHSH and CDR2 is LQKENI. CDR3 size: 13 residues. CDR3 region: CASATSGGDEQFF. CDR3 DNA sequence: TGTGCCAGCGCGACTAGCGGGGGCGATGAGCAGTTCTTC.

The chain uses TRBV11-1 and TRBJ2-5; D is unclear. The CDR3 is made up of 14 amino acids. From germline, CDR1 is SGHAT and CDR2 FQDESV (reference sequence). V lost 2 bases and J 1 base, leaving 8 bases between the germline ends. CDR3 sequence: CASSLSRSQETQYF. The DNA for the CDR3 is TGTGCCAGCAGCTTAAGTAGATCCCAAGAGACCCAGTACTTC.

The V gene is TRBV6-1, the J gene TRBJ2-5; possibly TRBD1 for D (5 bases). Germline lookup yields CDR1 MNHNS and CDR2 SASEGT. The CDR3 extends over 15 amino acids. V dropped 4 bases and J dropped 2 bases, with 14 bases sitting between them. DNA for the CDR3: TGTGCCAGCAGTGGCGCTGGGGCTGGGCAAGAGACCCAGTACTTC. Its translation is CASSGAGAGQETQYF.